Below, 14 T cell receptor beta chains from the same sample are listed, as sequenced in a study of shared clonotypes between healthy human individuals (TCRdb year 2020). The library relied on the immunoSEQ multiplex PCR assay. As stored in TCRdb, this immuneACCESS dataset retains in-frame rearrangements with V and J assigned. A fraction of the clones does not appear; measured against another copy, unresolved V genes explain less than half of the discrepancy, and the remainder lacks a known reason. This sample holds about 510,000 clones; almost 80% were observed only once. The leading ten clones occupy about an eighth of the sample. Specimen: PBMCs. The source is a woman aged 40 to 49 in good health. Some clones in this sample may be carry-over from other donors' samples.

This chain uses TRBV28 with TRBJ2-1; 7 nucleotides match TRBD2. CDR1 and CDR2 (germline): MDHEN, SYDVKM. J was trimmed by 6 bases and V by 7 bases; bases with no gene match: 15. The CDR3 is 16 amino acids. The CDR3 bases are TGTGCCAGCACCCCCGGTGGGGGGGAGGGCCTCAATGAGCAGTTCTTC. As protein: CASTPGGGEGLNEQFF.

The chain has TRBV5-1 and TRBJ2-3; no clear D. Trimming shortened V by 0 bases and J by 2 bases, and 4 bases separated the two germline ends. Germline V gives CDR1 SGHRS, CDR2 YFSETQ. The CDR3 loop spans 13 amino acids. CDR3 in DNA: TGCGCCAGCAGCTTGGACTTCACAGATACGCAGTATTTT. Translated: CASSLDFTDTQYF.

The rearrangement links TRBV4-2 to TRBJ2-1; D possibly corresponds to TRBD2 (9 bases). This CDR3 region has 19 residues. The germline V and J ends were trimmed by 4 bases and 2 bases, with 24 bases remaining between them. In germline, CDR1 is LGHNA, CDR2 YNFKEQ. CDR3 nucleotides: TGTGCCAGCAGCCCGACAGGGGTCCCGACTAGCGGCCCCTACAATGAGCAGTTCTTC. This codes for CASSPTGVPTSGPYNEQFF.

The chain links TRBV18 to TRBJ2-3; 16 bases match TRBD2. Germline-derived CDR1 and CDR2 are KGHSH and LQKENI. Germline trimming cut 4 bases from V and 1 base from J; bases unmatched to any gene: 2. The CDR3 extends over 17 amino acids. CDR3 DNA sequence: TGTGCCAGCTCACGCGGGACTAGCGGGAGGGGCACAGATACGCAGTATTTT. Translating gives CASSRGTSGRGTDTQYF. The complete variable domain, with remaining parts taken from reference TRBV18 and TRBJ2-3, reads NAGVMQNPRHLVRRRGQEARLRCSPMKGHSHVYWYRQLPEEGLKFMVYLQKENIIDESGMPKERFSAEFPKEGPSILRIQQVVRGDSAAYFCASSRGTSGRGTDTQYFGPGTRLTVL.

This clone was counted between two and nine times. This chain links TRBV18 with TRBJ2-6; TRBD1 aligns across 10 bases. V lost 3 bases to trimming and J lost 0 bases; unmatched junction nucleotides: 2. This CDR3 has 17 residues. The germline V gene encodes CDR1 KGHSH and CDR2 LQKENI. CDR3 protein: CASSPGQGSSGANVLTF. CDR3 DNA: TGTGCCAGCTCACCGGGACAGGGGAGCTCTGGGGCCAACGTCCTGACTTTC.

The V call is TRBV10-3, the J call TRBJ2-2, with 11 positions matching TRBD2. The CDR3 sequence is 15 residues long. Per the germline V gene, CDR1 is ENHRY and CDR2 is SYGVKD. V lost 8 bases, J lost 2 bases, and 4 bases stayed unmatched. The CDR3 here is CAIGLAGGNTGELFF. In DNA, the CDR3 is TGTGCCATCGGGCTAGCGGGAGGTAACACCGGGGAGCTGTTTTTT.

The J gene is TRBJ1-5, the V gene TRBV5-6; D gene unclear. The V gene lost 1 base and the J gene lost 7 bases, with 18 bases spanning the gap. Germline V gives CDR1 SGHDT, CDR2 YYEEEE. The CDR3 loop spans 16 amino acids. CDR3 sequence: CASSLWGGRGGQPQHF. The CDR3 coding sequence is TGTGCCAGCAGCTTGTGGGGAGGACGTGGCGGCCAGCCCCAGCATTTT.

The chain couples TRBV6-5 to TRBJ2-5, with 7 bases matching TRBD2. Germline V gene sequence: CDR1 MNHEY, CDR2 SVGAGI. The CDR3 covers 14 residues. The trim removed 6 bases at V and 5 bases at J, leaving 9 bases unmatched. As DNA, the CDR3 is TGTGCCAGCAGCCCCTTACTGGGAGGGGAGACCCAGTACTTC. Its translation: CASSPLLGGETQYF.

The V call is TRBV28, the J call TRBJ1-2; D remains ambiguous. The V end was cut by 3 bases, the J end by 3 bases, with 5 bases between. The CDR3 is 12 amino acids. CDR1 and CDR2 (germline): MDHEN, SYDVKM. CDR3 nucleotides: TGTGCCAGCAGTTTTGGGTACTATGGCTACACCTTC. Protein product: CASSFGYYGYTF.

This chain uses TRBV6-5 with TRBJ2-5; 12 bases are shared with TRBD2. Trimming cost V 1 base and J 1 base; bases outside gene matches: 1. This CDR3 spans 16 amino acids. The V gene's germline CDR1 is MNHEY and CDR2 SVGAGI. CDR3 in amino acids: CASSYLLAGGQETQYF. CDR3 bases: TGTGCCAGCAGTTACTTACTAGCGGGAGGCCAAGAGACCCAGTACTTC.

The table lists this clone with a few counts. The J gene is TRBJ1-1, the V gene TRBV6-1; D remains ambiguous. Germline CDR1 MNHNS, CDR2 SASEGT. V dropped 7 bases and J dropped 1 base, with 13 bases sitting between them. The CDR3 contains 14 residues. DNA for the CDR3: TGTGCCAGCATGAGGTTGTGGTCGAACACTGAAGCTTTCTTT. It is translated as CASMRLWSNTEAFF.

This chain connects TRBV7-2 to TRBJ2-7; TRBD2 agrees at 7 bases. Trimming took 1 base from V and 3 from J; bases not matched to a gene: 3. Germline assignment: CDR1 SGHTA and CDR2 FQGNSA. The length of the CDR3 is 14 residues. CDR3 DNA sequence: TGTGCCAGCAGCTTAGGCGGGAGAAGCTACGAGCAGTACTTC. This gives the protein CASSLGGRSYEQYF.

The DNA for the CDR3 is TGTGCCAGCAGCCCGAGTGGGGGGTCGGGAGCTTTCTTT. Protein: CASSPSGGSGAFF. This sequence joins TRBV6-5 and TRBJ1-1; possible D gene TRBD1, 5 bases. Trimming took 6 bases from V and 10 from J, leaving 18 bases between them. This CDR3 contains 13 residues. Germline-derived CDR1 and CDR2 are MNHEY and SVGAGI.

The V call is TRBV11-1, the J call TRBJ1-2; TRBD1 agrees at 9 bases. The CDR3 contains 15 residues. Trimming at V came to 5 bases and at J to 2 bases, leaving 6 bases not matched to a gene. CDR1 and CDR2 from the germline V gene are SGHAT and FQDESV (reference sequence). The DNA of the CDR3 is TGTGCCAGCAGCACCGACAGGGGGGCGAACTATGGCTACACCTTC. Translation gives CASSTDRGANYGYTF.